This T cell receptor beta chain was identified during a study of shared clonotypes between healthy human individuals. Study-level results: Generally, naive subsets came out with larger estimated richness than memory subsets.

In the naive CD8 group, cells lacked CD45RO and were positively selected for CCR7, so terminally differentiated effector memory CD45RA+ cells were left out. Donors, healthy HIV-negative adults, lacked recent acute infections or vaccinations. As for this clone: Its specificity is not known.

The table came from immunoSEQ multiplex PCR; TCRdb's copy has only in-frame clones and leaves some out. The sample gives millions of clones, about 94% of which show up once; around 1.1% is in the top ten. The specimen sequenced was naive CD8+ T cells sorted from blood. This TCR was sampled from a man in his late teens or twenties in good health.

This chain's CDR3 is CASSQGTGVADTQYF. DNA of the CDR3: TGCGCCAGCAGCCAAGGGACAGGGGTTGCAGATACGCAGTATTTT. The chain has TRBV4-3 and TRBJ2-3; 9 bases agree with TRBD1. Trimming cost V 1 base and J 4 bases; bases outside gene matches: 3. The CDR3 runs 15 residues. CDR1 and CDR2 (germline): LGHNA, YSLEER.